This T cell receptor (beta chain) came from a study of blood T cell repertoires in COVID-19. Overall study: From the United States, Italy and Spain came samples of acute and convalescent COVID-19. T cells, B-cell-depleted T cells, or PBMCs supplied cDNA or gDNA.

Seattle enrolled patients during active infection and tracked them longitudinally. Original methodology: Amplification of reference gene primers was used by the study to estimate nucleated cell counts. Repertoires were generated with immunoSEQ multiplex PCR, while TCRdb's copy carries only in-frame clones and drops some. V and J calls and clone size are copied from that table; D and trimming were computed from the DNA. Of 200,000 to 300,000 clones listed, more than 70% are singletons. Germline assignment: CDR1 SGHDT and CDR2 YYEEEE. This CDR3 region has 14 residues. The V gene lost 1 base and the J gene lost 4 bases, with 6 bases spanning the gap.

Sequenced sample: peripheral blood. The sequence was obtained from a woman aged 25-40 years with COVID-19, enrolled during active disease. The chain links TRBV5-6 to TRBJ1-6; no clear D gene. DNA for the CDR3: TGTGCCAGCAGCTTGAAGCGATATAATTCACCCCTCCACTTT. The encoded protein is CASSLKRYNSPLHF.